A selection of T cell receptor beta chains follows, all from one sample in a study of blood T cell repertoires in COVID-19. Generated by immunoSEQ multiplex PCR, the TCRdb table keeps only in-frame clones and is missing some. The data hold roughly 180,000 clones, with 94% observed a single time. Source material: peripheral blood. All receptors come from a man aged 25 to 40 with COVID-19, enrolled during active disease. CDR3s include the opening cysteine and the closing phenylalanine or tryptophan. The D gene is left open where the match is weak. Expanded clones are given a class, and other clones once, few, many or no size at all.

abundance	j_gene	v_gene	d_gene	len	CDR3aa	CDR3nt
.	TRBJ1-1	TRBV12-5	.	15	CASAPEGGLNTEAFF	TGTGCTAGTGCACCGGAGGGTGGTTTGAACACTGAAGCTTTCTTT
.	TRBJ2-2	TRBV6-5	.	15	CASSYSGRDTGELFF	TGTGCCAGCAGTTACTCGGGCAGGGACACCGGGGAGCTGTTTTTT
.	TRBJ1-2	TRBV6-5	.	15	CASSYTATGSYGYTF	TGTGCCAGCAGTTACACCGCAACAGGGTCCTATGGCTACACCTTC
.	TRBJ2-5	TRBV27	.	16	CASSPRGHGRRETQYF	TGTGCCAGCAGTCCCAGGGGACACGGACGGAGGGAGACCCAGTACTTC
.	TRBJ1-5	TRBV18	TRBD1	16	CASSRSTGGSNQPQHF	TGTGCCAGCTCACGGTCGACAGGGGGGAGCAATCAGCCCCAGCATTTT
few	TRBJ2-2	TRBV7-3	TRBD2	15	CASSPGTIGTGELFF	TGTGCCAGCAGCCCCGGGACTATAGGCACCGGGGAGCTGTTTTTT
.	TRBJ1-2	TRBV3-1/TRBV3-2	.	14	CASSQEPETYGYTF	TGTGCCAGCAGCCAAGAACCGGAGACCTATGGCTACACCTTC
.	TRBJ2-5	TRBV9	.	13	CASSVGQQETQYF	TGTGCCAGCAGCGTAGGTCAGCAAGAGACCCAGTACTTC
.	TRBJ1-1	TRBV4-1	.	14	CASSQDHGNTEAFF	TGCGCCAGCAGCCAAGATCACGGTAACACTGAAGCTTTCTTT
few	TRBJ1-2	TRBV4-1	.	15	CASSQGLTDNYGYTF	TGCGCCAGCAGCCAAGGACTGACCGACAACTATGGCTACACCTTC
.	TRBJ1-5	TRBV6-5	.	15	CASSYSGGRNQPQHF	TGTGCCAGCAGTTACTCGGGGGGAAGAAATCAGCCCCAGCATTTT
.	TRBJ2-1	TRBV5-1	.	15	CASRGTGNSYNEQFF	TGCGCCAGCAGAGGAACAGGGAACTCCTACAATGAGCAGTTCTTC
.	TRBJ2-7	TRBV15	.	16	CATSRDPGWSSYEQYF	TGTGCCACCAGCAGAGATCCAGGGTGGAGCTCCTACGAGCAGTACTTC
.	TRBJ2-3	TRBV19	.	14	CASSIMPGTDTQYF	TGTGCCAGTAGTATTATGCCGGGTACAGATACGCAGTATTTT
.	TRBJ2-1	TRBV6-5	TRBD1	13	CASRRDRGHEQFF	TGTGCCAGCAGACGGGACAGGGGCCATGAGCAGTTCTTC
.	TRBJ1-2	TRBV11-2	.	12	CASSLRGEDYTF	TGTGCCAGCAGCTTACGGGGGGAGGACTACACCTTC
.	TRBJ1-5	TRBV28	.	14	CASSRGNSNQPQHF	TGTGCCAGCAGTAGAGGGAATAGCAATCAGCCCCAGCATTTT
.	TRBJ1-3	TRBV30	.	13	CAWSGGAGNTIYF	TGTGCCTGGAGTGGGGGAGCTGGAAACACCATATATTTT
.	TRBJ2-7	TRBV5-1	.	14	CASSLAGTTYEQYF	TGCGCCAGCAGCTTGGCCGGGACAACTTACGAGCAGTACTTC
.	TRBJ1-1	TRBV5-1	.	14	CASSLSGQNTEAFF	TGCGCCAGCAGCCTTTCGGGACAGAACACTGAAGCTTTCTTT
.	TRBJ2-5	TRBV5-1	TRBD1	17	CASSGFDSTGYQETQYF	TGCGCCAGCAGCGGCTTCGACTCGACAGGGTACCAAGAGACCCAGTACTTC
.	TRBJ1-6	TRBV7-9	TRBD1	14	CASSARDSNSPLHF	TGTGCCAGCAGCGCAAGGGACAGCAATTCACCCCTCCACTTT
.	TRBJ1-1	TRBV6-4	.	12	CASSPVNTEAFF	TGTGCCAGCAGTCCAGTGAACACTGAAGCTTTCTTT
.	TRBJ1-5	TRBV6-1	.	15	CASSEAYRYNQPQHF	TGTGCCAGCAGTGAAGCGTACAGGTACAATCAGCCCCAGCATTTT
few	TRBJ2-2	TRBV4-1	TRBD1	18	CASSQGGTGGKNTGELFF	TGCGCCAGCAGCCAAGGTGGGACAGGGGGGAAGAACACCGGGGAGCTGTTTTTT
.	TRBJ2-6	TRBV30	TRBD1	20	CAWRAKGFGTGFSGANVLTF	TGTGCCTGGAGAGCCAAAGGTTTTGGGACAGGGTTCTCTGGGGCCAACGTCCTGACTTTC
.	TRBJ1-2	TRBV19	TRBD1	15	CASSKGQGEGYGYTF	TGTGCCAGTAGTAAAGGACAGGGGGAAGGCTATGGCTACACCTTC
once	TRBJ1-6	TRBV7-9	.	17	CASSLVLGWSLNSPLHF	TGTGCCAGCAGCTTAGTTCTCGGTTGGTCTTTAAATTCACCCCTCCACTTT
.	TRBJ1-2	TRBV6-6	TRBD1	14	CASRSGTATGGYTF	TGTGCCAGCAGATCCGGGACAGCCACTGGGGGCTACACCTTC
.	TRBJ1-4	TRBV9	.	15	CASSVDAGGSEKLFF	TGTGCCAGCAGCGTAGACGCGGGGGGCTCTGAAAAACTGTTTTTT
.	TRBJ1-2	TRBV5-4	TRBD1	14	CASSLDQGVGGYTF	TGTGCCAGCAGCTTGGACCAGGGGGTAGGTGGCTACACCTTC
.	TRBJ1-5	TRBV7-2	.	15	CASSLSGFPNQPQHF	TGTGCCAGCAGCTTAAGCGGGTTCCCCAATCAGCCCCAGCATTTT
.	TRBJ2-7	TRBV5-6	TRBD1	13	CASSLPGQRNLYF	TGTGCCAGCAGCTTGCCGGGACAGCGAAATCTGTACTTC
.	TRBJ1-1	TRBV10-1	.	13	CASSESRGSEAFF	TGCGCCAGCAGTGAGTCTAGGGGATCTGAAGCTTTCTTT
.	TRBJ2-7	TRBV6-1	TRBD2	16	CASSAGTRPPLYEQYF	TGTGCCAGCAGTGCCGGGACTAGGCCTCCCCTTTACGAGCAGTACTTC
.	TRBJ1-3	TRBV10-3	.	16	CAISEQGVGSGNTIYF	TGTGCCATCAGTGAACAGGGAGTTGGATCTGGAAACACCATATATTTT
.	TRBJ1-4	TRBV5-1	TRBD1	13	CASRVGQNEKLFF	TGCGCCAGCAGAGTGGGACAGAATGAAAAACTGTTTTTT
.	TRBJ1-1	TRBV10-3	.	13	CAISPTEYTEAFF	TGTGCCATCTCCCCAACAGAGTACACTGAAGCTTTCTTT
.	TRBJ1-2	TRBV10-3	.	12	CAISQSGNGYTF	TGTGCCATCAGTCAGAGCGGGAATGGCTACACCTTC
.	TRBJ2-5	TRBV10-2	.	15	CASSESRVGRETQYF	TGCGCCAGCAGTGAGTCGAGGGTGGGTAGGGAGACCCAGTACTTC
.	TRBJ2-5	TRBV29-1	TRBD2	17	CSVDMEASGDLVETQYF	TGCAGCGTTGATATGGAGGCTAGCGGGGACCTGGTAGAGACCCAGTACTTC
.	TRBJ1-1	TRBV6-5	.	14	CASSRKQGSTEAFF	TGTGCCAGCAGCCGTAAACAGGGTTCCACTGAAGCTTTCTTT
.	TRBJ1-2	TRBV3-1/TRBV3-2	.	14	CASSDDRINYGYTF	TGTGCCAGCAGCGACGACAGAATTAACTATGGCTACACCTTC
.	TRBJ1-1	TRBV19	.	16	CASSMDRGYENTEAFF	TGTGCCAGTAGTATGGATCGGGGGTACGAGAACACTGAAGCTTTCTTT
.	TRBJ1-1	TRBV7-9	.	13	CASRIQGETEAFF	TGTGCCAGCAGGATACAGGGAGAGACTGAAGCTTTCTTT
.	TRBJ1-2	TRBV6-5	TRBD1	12	CASSRTGYGYTF	TGTGCCAGTTCGAGGACAGGCTATGGCTACACCTTC
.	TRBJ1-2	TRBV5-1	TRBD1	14	CASRDGTAQGGYTF	TGCGCCAGCAGGGACGGGACAGCCCAAGGGGGCTACACCTTC